This T cell receptor beta chain originates from a study of healthy donors' naive CD4 and CD8 T cells. Starting from approximately 500 ng of total RNA, TCR libraries were made with linear amplification. TCRdb recomputed calls from the reads with MiXCR, one row per CDR3 protein. The sample has some 190,000 distinct CDR3 sequences, over 60% seen once; the top ten hold roughly 2.4%. Per the germline V gene, CDR1 is MNHEY and CDR2 is SVGEGT. Deletions cut 3 bases from V and 4 bases from J, with 15 bases between. The CDR3 has 15 residues. This TCR came from a pool of human donors in good health; the sample pools cells from several healthy donors. The gene calls are TRBV6-2 or TRBV6-3 and TRBJ1-1; D gene unclear. The sequenced sample was naive CD4+ and CD8+ T cells sorted from blood, pooled from several donors. In DNA form, the CDR3 reads TGTGCCAGCAGTTATCCCATGGGGAGTAGCACTGAAGCTTTCTTT. Its translation: CASSYPMGSSTEAFF.